This TCR beta chain was identified in a study of blood T cell repertoires in COVID-19. Across the whole study: Sites in the United States, Italy and Spain provided acute and convalescent COVID-19 samples. In each case, the material was cDNA or gDNA derived from T cells, B-cell-depleted T cells, or PBMCs.

In the original processing: Nucleated cell number was recorded as an estimate derived from reference gene primer amplification. The method was immunoSEQ multiplex PCR; TCRdb's version includes in-frame clones alone and lacks a portion of them. D and trimming come from the DNA, and the V and J calls and clone size come from that table. The sample lists approximately 53,000 clones, over 80% occurring once. Trimming left V 4 bases short and J 3 bases short, with 17 bases between. The CDR3 covers 16 residues. Germline V lookup: CDR1 SNHLY, CDR2 FYNNEI. The chain recombines TRBV2 with TRBJ2-3, with D tentatively TRBD2 (6 bases). The specimen sequenced was peripheral blood. The receptor was derived from a man aged 35 to 55 with acute or convalescent COVID-19. This chain's CDR3 is CASSVTSLVRTDTQYF. The DNA of the CDR3 is TGTGCCAGCAGTGTAACTAGCCTGGTAAGAACAGATACGCAGTATTTT. Using reference TRBV2 and TRBJ2-3 for the parts outside the CDR3, the full variable domain is EPEVTQTPSHQVTQMGQEVILRCVPISNHLYFYWYRQILGQKVEFLVSFYNNEISEKSEIFDDQFSVERPDGSNFTLKIRSTKLEDSAMYFCASSVTSLVRTDTQYFGPGTRLTVL.